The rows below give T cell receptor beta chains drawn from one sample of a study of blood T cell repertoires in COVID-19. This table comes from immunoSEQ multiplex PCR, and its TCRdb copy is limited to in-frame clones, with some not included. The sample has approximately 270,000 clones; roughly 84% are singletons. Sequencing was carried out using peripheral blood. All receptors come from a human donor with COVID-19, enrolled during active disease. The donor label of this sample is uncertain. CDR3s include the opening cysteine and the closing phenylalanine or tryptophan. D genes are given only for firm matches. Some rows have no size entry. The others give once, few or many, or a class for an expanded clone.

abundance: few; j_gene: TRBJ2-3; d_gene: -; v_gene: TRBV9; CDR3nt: TGTGCCAGCAGCGTAGGAATAGATTTACGCCGAGATACGCAGTATTTT; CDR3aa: CASSVGIDLRRDTQYF
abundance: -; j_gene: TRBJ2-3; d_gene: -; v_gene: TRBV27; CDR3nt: TGTGCCAGCAGTTTATCCTTCAGGGGGGCGGCAGATACGCAGTATTTT; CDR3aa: CASSLSFRGAADTQYF
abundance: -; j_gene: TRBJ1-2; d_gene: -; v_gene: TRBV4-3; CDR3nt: TGCGCCAGCAGCCAATCGCAGGGGACGACGGCCTATGGCTACACCTTC; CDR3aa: CASSQSQGTTAYGYTF
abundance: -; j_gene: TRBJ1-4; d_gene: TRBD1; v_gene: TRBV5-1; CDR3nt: TGCGCCAGCAGTTTCACAGGGGGCGGTGGTGAAAAACTGTTTTTT; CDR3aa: CASSFTGGGGEKLFF
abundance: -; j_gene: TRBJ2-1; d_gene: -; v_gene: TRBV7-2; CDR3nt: TGTGCCAGCAGCTTTAAGGCGGGCGATGAGCAGTTCTTC; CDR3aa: CASSFKAGDEQFF
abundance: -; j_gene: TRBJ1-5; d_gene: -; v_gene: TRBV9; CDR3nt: TGTGCCAGCAGCGTAGATTGGGGGCTGGGTCAGCCCCAGCATTTT; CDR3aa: CASSVDWGLGQPQHF
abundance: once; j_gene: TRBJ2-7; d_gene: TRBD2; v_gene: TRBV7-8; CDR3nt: TGTGCCAGCAGCGCCAGCGGGAGGGCCAACGAGCAGTACTTC; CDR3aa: CASSASGRANEQYF
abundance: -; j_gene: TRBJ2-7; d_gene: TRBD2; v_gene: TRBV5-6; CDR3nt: TGTGCCAGCAGCCGAGGGACTAGCGGGAGGTTCGAGCAGTACTTC; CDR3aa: CASSRGTSGRFEQYF
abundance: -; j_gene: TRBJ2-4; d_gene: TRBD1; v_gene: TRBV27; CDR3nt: TGTGCCAGCAGAGGACAGGGAATGAACATTCAGTACTTC; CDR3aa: CASRGQGMNIQYF
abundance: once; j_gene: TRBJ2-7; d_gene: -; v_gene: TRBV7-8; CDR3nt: TGTGCCACCATGAAGCGGGACAGGAGCTACGAGCAGTACTTC; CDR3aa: CATMKRDRSYEQYF
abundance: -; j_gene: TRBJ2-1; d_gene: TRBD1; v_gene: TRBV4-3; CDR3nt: TGCGCCAGCAGCCGTCAGGGGGCGCCTTCCAATGAGCAGTTCTTC; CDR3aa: CASSRQGAPSNEQFF
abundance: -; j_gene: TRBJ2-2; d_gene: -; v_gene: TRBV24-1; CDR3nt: TGTGCCACCAGTGACCACAGTAACACCGGGGAGCTGTTTTTT; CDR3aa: CATSDHSNTGELFF
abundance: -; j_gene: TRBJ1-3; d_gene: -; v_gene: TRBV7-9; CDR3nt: TGTGCCAGCAGCTTAACCGGGACAACTCTCGGAAACACCATATATTTT; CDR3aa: CASSLTGTTLGNTIYF
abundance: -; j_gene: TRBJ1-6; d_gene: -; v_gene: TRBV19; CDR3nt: TGTGCCAGTAGTATGGCTGACTCCTATAATTCACCCCTCCACTTT; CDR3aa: CASSMADSYNSPLHF
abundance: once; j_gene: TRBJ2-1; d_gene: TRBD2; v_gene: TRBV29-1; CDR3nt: TGCAGCGTTCCCGGGACTAGCGGATTTTTTCTCTACAATGAGCAGTTCTTC; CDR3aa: CSVPGTSGFFLYNEQFF
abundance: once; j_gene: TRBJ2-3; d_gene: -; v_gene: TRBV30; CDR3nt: TGTGCTAAAAAGGGGGGGGGCAATACAGATACGCAGTATTTT; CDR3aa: CAKKGGGNTDTQYF
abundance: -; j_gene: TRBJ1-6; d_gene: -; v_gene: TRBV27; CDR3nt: TGTGCCAGCAGTTTCGGTCCCTCTAGTTCACCCCTCCACTTT; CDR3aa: CASSFGPSSSPLHF
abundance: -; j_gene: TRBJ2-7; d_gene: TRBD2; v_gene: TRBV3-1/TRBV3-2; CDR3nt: TGTGCCAGCAGCCAAGATGCGGCTAGCGGGTACGAGCAGTACTTC; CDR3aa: CASSQDAASGYEQYF
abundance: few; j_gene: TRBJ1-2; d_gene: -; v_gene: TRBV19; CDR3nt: TGTGCCAGTAGTGTGCCCAGGGGCTACACCTTC; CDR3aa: CASSVPRGYTF
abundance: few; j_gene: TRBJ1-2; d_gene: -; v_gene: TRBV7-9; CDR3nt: TGTGCCAGCAGCTTAGCGGAGTTCTATGGCTACACCTTC; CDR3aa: CASSLAEFYGYTF
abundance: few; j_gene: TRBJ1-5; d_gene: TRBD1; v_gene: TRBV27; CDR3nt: TGTGCCAGCAGTCTCCGAGGACAGGGAATAGAACAGCCCCAGCATTTT; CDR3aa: CASSLRGQGIEQPQHF